These T cell receptor beta chains were read from a single sample in a study of blood T cell repertoires in COVID-19. Clones were sequenced by immunoSEQ multiplex PCR, and TCRdb holds only the in-frame ones, with some missing. The table shows about 55,000 clones, with approximately 85% occurring only once. Sequencing was performed on peripheral blood. The receptor set was obtained from a human donor in a cohort sampled during active COVID-19. Each CDR3 is given with its conserved first and last residue. The D gene is left open where the match is weak. The size of a clone is reported for some rows only, either as once, few or many, or as a class for expanded clones.

TRBJ2-3 | NA | NA | TRBV6-2/TRBV6-3 | TGTGCCAGCAGTTACTCTGGTTACGGGGAAACGGATACGCAGTATTTT | CASSYSGYGETDTQYF
TRBJ1-2 | NA | NA | TRBV5-6 | TGTGCCAGCAGCTTGGCCAATCGGGTAGACTTCACCTTC | CASSLANRVDFTF
TRBJ2-6 | NA | NA | TRBV10-2 | TGCGCCAGCAGTGATCCTACAGGGGGGGCCAACGTCCTGACTTTC | CASSDPTGGANVLTF
TRBJ2-3 | NA | TRBD1 | TRBV12-3/TRBV12-4 | TGTGCCAGCAGTTCGACAGGGGTTAGGCAGTATTTT | CASSSTGVRQYF
TRBJ2-5 | NA | NA | TRBV6-5 | TGTGCCAGCACTCTCCGGGACACCTACCAAGAGACCCAGTACTTC | CASTLRDTYQETQYF
TRBJ2-3 | once | TRBD2 | TRBV4-3 | TGCGCCAGCAGCCAAACATCGGGAGGGTCGGGCACAGATACGCAGTATTTT | CASSQTSGGSGTDTQYF
TRBJ2-5 | few | NA | TRBV5-6 | TGTGCCAGCAGCTTAGGCAGGAGGGAGACCCAGTACTTC | CASSLGRRETQYF
TRBJ1-6 | NA | TRBD1 | TRBV7-8 | TGTGCCAGCAGCCCCCCGCCGGGACAGGGAAGTGGACCCCTCCACTTT | CASSPPPGQGSGPLHF
TRBJ1-2 | NA | NA | TRBV5-8 | TGTGCCAGCACCCCGGGGTGGACCTATGGCTACACCTTC | CASTPGWTYGYTF
TRBJ1-2 | NA | NA | TRBV3-1/TRBV3-2 | TGTGCCAGCAGCCAAGTAAGAACAGAACGATCCTATGGCTACACCTTC | CASSQVRTERSYGYTF
TRBJ1-5 | NA | TRBD1 | TRBV9 | TGTGCCAGCAGCGGCGGGACAGGGGACAATCAGCCCCAGCATTTT | CASSGGTGDNQPQHF
TRBJ1-1 | NA | NA | TRBV5-4 | TGTGCCAGCAGTCTTGGACAGAATGAAGCTTTCTTT | CASSLGQNEAFF
TRBJ2-1 | NA | TRBD2 | TRBV3-1/TRBV3-2 | TGTGCCAGCAGCCAATGGACTAGCGGGAGAAACAATGAGCAGTTCTTC | CASSQWTSGRNNEQFF
TRBJ1-4 | NA | NA | TRBV28 | TGTGCCAGCAGTTTCACGGGTGGCCGCGAAAAACTGTTTTTT | CASSFTGGREKLFF
TRBJ1-1 | few | NA | TRBV6-2/TRBV6-3 | TGTGCCAGCAGTTTGACAGGCGGGAACACTGAAGCTTTCTTT | CASSLTGGNTEAFF
TRBJ2-2 | NA | NA | TRBV5-4 | TGTGCCAGCAGCAGTCGAGACTGGTCCCCCGGGGAGCTGTTTTTT | CASSSRDWSPGELFF
TRBJ2-3 | few | NA | TRBV6-4 | TGTGCCAGCAGTGAAGATCAGGGCCACACAGATACGCAGTATTTT | CASSEDQGHTDTQYF
TRBJ2-3 | NA | TRBD2 | TRBV6-5 | TGTGCCAGCAGTAGCGGGAGGGCCGCAGATACGCAGTATTTT | CASSSGRAADTQYF
TRBJ2-1 | NA | TRBD2 | TRBV4-3 | TGCGCCAGCAGCCAAGATTCGGGACTATCAGAGCAGTTCTTC | CASSQDSGLSEQFF
TRBJ1-5 | few | NA | TRBV7-9 | TGTGCCAGCAGCTTAGCGATAAACAGGGTTAGGCAGCCCCAGCATTTT | CASSLAINRVRQPQHF
TRBJ2-7 | NA | NA | TRBV5-1 | TGCGCCAGCAGCTTACAGGATACCTACGAGCAGTACTTC | CASSLQDTYEQYF
TRBJ1-1 | NA | TRBD1 | TRBV11-2 | TGTGCCAGCAGCCCGGACAGGGGAGTTGAAGCTTTCTTT | CASSPDRGVEAFF
TRBJ2-7 | NA | TRBD1 | TRBV6-6 | TGTGCCAGCAGAACGACAGGGATCCACGAGCAGTACTTC | CASRTTGIHEQYF
TRBJ1-2 | NA | NA | TRBV19 | TGTGCCAGTAGTAACCCCCCACAGGCCAACTATGGCTACACCTTC | CASSNPPQANYGYTF
TRBJ2-7 | NA | TRBD1 | TRBV6-5 | TGTGCCAGCACCCCACCCGGACAGGGTTACGAGCAGTACTTC | CASTPPGQGYEQYF
TRBJ1-2 | NA | NA | TRBV11-2 | TGTGCCAGCAGCTCCTCGTATGGCTACACCTTC | CASSSSYGYTF
TRBJ1-6 | few | NA | TRBV28 | TGTGCCAGCAGTAGCCCACGGGGGGGTAATTCACCCCTCCACTTT | CASSSPRGGNSPLHF
TRBJ2-3 | NA | NA | TRBV7-3 | TGTGCCAGCAGCTTCGGCCCGGGAGATACGCAGTATTTT | CASSFGPGDTQYF
TRBJ2-1 | NA | TRBD1 | TRBV5-1 | TGCGCCAGCGGAATGGGACAGGGGAATGAGCAGTTCTTC | CASGMGQGNEQFF
TRBJ2-7 | NA | TRBD1 | TRBV24-1 | TGTGCCACCAGTGACGCGACAGGGTATACCTACGAGCAGTACTTC | CATSDATGYTYEQYF
TRBJ2-1 | NA | NA | TRBV9 | TGTGCCAGCAGCGTAGGGGCGGGACGGTCCTATGGCAATGAGCAGTTCTTC | CASSVGAGRSYGNEQFF
TRBJ2-7 | NA | TRBD2 | TRBV2 | TGTGCCAGCAGTCTTTATAGCGGGACCTACGAGCAGTACTTC | CASSLYSGTYEQYF
TRBJ2-1 | NA | TRBD2 | TRBV6-2/TRBV6-3 | TGTGCCAGCAGTTTCTCGCCGGGGGGCTACAATGAGCAGTTCTTC | CASSFSPGGYNEQFF
TRBJ1-5 | NA | NA | TRBV9 | TGTGCCAGCAGCGCAGGCGTCGTCAATCAGCCCCAGCATTTT | CASSAGVVNQPQHF
TRBJ1-1 | NA | NA | TRBV10-1 | TGCGCCAGCAGGCGGGACGGTAACACTGAAGCTTTCTTT | CASRRDGNTEAFF
TRBJ1-1 | NA | NA | TRBV4-1 | TGCGCCAGCAGCCATGTCGTTCGGAAGGGGCCTGAAGCTTTCTTT | CASSHVVRKGPEAFF
TRBJ2-5 | once | TRBD1 | TRBV2 | TGTGCCAGCAGTGCTGGGACAGAGGAGACCCAGTACTTC | CASSAGTEETQYF
TRBJ2-1 | NA | NA | TRBV28 | TGTGCCAGCCGGCGGGCGTTTACCTACAATGAGCAGTTCTTC | CASRRAFTYNEQFF
TRBJ2-1 | NA | NA | TRBV27 | TGTGCCAGCAGTGCCCCTGGCGAAGTAACAGGAAATGAGCAGTTCTTC | CASSAPGEVTGNEQFF
TRBJ2-3 | NA | TRBD2 | TRBV4-2 | TGTGCCAGCAGCCAGCCCCCGGGGGGGGTTGCAGATACGCAGTATTTT | CASSQPPGGVADTQYF
TRBJ2-7 | NA | TRBD2 | TRBV5-4 | TGTGCCAGCAGCCCGGGACTAGCGGGCAGGGACTACGAGCAGTACTTC | CASSPGLAGRDYEQYF